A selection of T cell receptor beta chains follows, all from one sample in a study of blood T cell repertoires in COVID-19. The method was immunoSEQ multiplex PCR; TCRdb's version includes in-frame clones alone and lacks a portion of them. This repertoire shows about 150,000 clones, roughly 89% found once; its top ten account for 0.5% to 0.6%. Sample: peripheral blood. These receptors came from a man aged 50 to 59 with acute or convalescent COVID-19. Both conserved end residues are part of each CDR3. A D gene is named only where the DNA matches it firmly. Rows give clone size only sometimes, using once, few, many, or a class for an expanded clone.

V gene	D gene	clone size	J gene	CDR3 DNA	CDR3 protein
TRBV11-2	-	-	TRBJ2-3	TGTGCCAGCAGCCTCGTCCGGGACCCAGGGGCGCAGTATTTT	CASSLVRDPGAQYF
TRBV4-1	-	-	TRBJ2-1	TGCGCCAGCAGCCAAGGAGGGCGGGGTATAAATGAGCAGTTCTTC	CASSQGGRGINEQFF
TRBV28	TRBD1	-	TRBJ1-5	TGTGCCAGCAGTTTCGGGACAGGGAGCAATCAGCCCCAGCATTTT	CASSFGTGSNQPQHF
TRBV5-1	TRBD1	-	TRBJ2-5	TGCGCCAGCAGCAGCACAGGGGGCGCTTTCCAAGAGACCCAGTACTTC	CASSSTGGAFQETQYF
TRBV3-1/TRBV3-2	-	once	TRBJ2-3	TGTGCCAGCAGCCAAGACGGGATAGCGGTGAATACGCAGTATTTT	CASSQDGIAVNTQYF
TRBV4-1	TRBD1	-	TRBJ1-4	TGCGCCAGCAGCCTAACAGGGGCCACTAATGAAAAACTGTTTTTT	CASSLTGATNEKLFF
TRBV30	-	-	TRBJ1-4	TGTGCCTGGAGTCCTCTCGGACAGTCAAATGAAAAACTGTTTTTT	CAWSPLGQSNEKLFF
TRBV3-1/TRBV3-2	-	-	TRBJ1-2	TGTGCCAGCACCCAACTGACAGGAGCGAACTATGGCTACACCTTC	CASTQLTGANYGYTF
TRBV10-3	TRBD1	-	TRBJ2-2	TGTGCCATCAGCCAAGACAGGGTCGGGGAGCTGTTTTTT	CAISQDRVGELFF
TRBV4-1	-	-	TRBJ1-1	TGCGCCAGCAGCCAAGTGGGGGGGATGGAAGCTTTCTTT	CASSQVGGMEAFF
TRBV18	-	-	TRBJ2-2	TGTGCCAGCTCCCGGGACTCCCGTATTACCGGGGAGCTGTTTTTT	CASSRDSRITGELFF
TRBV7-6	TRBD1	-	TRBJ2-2	TGTGCCAGCAGCTCCCATTGGGGACAGGGGAACACCGGGGAGCTGTTTTTT	CASSSHWGQGNTGELFF
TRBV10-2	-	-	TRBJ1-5	TGCGCCAGCAGTTCCCCCCGGGACAAAGATCAGCCCCAGCATTTT	CASSSPRDKDQPQHF
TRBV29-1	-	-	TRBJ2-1	TGCAGCGTTGAAGATAGAGCGAGATCCTACAATGAGCAGTTCTTC	CSVEDRARSYNEQFF
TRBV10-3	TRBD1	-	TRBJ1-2	TGTGCCATCAGTCCCACAGGGGGCCCCAACTATGGCTACACCTTC	CAISPTGGPNYGYTF
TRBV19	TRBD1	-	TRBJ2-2	TGTGCCAGTAGTATTATGGCGACAGGGACCGGGGAGCTGTTTTTT	CASSIMATGTGELFF
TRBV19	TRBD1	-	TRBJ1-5	TGTGCCAGTAGTATCGGGACAGGGGGGAATCAGCCCCAGCATTTT	CASSIGTGGNQPQHF
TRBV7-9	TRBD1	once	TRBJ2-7	TGTGCCAGCAGCTTAGAGGGGGCACTCACCTACGAGCAGTACTTC	CASSLEGALTYEQYF
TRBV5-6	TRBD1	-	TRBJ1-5	TGTGCCAGCAGCTTGGGGAGACAGGGGCAGGAACAGCCCCAGCATTTT	CASSLGRQGQEQPQHF
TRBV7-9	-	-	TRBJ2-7	TGTGCCAGCAGCGCCAGGGGAACGAGGTACGAGCAGTACTTC	CASSARGTRYEQYF
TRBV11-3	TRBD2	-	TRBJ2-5	TGTGCCAGCAGCTCCGGGACTAGCGGGACTGAGACCCAGTACTTC	CASSSGTSGTETQYF
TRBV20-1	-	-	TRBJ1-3	TGCAGTGCTAGTCCTTCAAGGGGCTTTGGAAACACCATATATTTT	CSASPSRGFGNTIYF
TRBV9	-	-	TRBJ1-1	TGTGCCAGCAGCCCCAGAGACCAAGGGGGGGGAGAAGCTTTCTTT	CASSPRDQGGGEAFF
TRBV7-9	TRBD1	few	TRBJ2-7	TGTGCCAGCAGCTTGGCAGACAGGGCCTACGAGCAGTACTTC	CASSLADRAYEQYF
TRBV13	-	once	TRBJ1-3	TGTGCCAGCAGCTTAGGACAGGCTGGAAACACCATATATTTT	CASSLGQAGNTIYF
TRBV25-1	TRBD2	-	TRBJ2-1	TGTGCCAGCAGCCTTAGCGGGGGGGTTTACAATGAGCAGTTCTTC	CASSLSGGVYNEQFF
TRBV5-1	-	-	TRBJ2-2	TGCGCCAGCAGCGTACAACAGGGACGGGAGCTGTTTTTT	CASSVQQGRELFF
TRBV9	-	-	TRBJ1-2	TGTGCCAGCAGCGTAGTCTTTAACTATGGCTACACCTTC	CASSVVFNYGYTF
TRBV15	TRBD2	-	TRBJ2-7	TGTGCCACCAGCAGAGAGGGACTAGCGGGAGGTTCCGAGCAGTACTTC	CATSREGLAGGSEQYF
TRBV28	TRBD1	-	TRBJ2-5	TGTGCCAGCAGCCCCCGGACAGGGGAAGAGACCCAGTACTTC	CASSPRTGEETQYF
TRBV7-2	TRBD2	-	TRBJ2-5	TGTGCCAGCAGCCTGGGACTAGCGGGAGGGTCTGAGACCCAGTACTTC	CASSLGLAGGSETQYF
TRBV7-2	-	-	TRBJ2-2	TGTGCCAGCAGCGCCCGTGAGGGCGGGGAGCTGTTTTTT	CASSAREGGELFF
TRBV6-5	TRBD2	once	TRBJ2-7	TGTGCCAGCAGTCGGGGGGGGGCCGACGAGCAGTACTTC	CASSRGGADEQYF
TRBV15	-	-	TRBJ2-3	TGTGCCACCAGGGACTTACTCACAGATACGCAGTATTTT	CATRDLLTDTQYF
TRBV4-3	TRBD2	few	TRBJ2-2	TGCGCCAGCCAGCCGGGACTAGCCACCGGGGAGCTGTTTTTT	CASQPGLATGELFF
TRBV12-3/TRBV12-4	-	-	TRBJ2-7	TGTGCCAGCAGTGGAGGGTTGTACGAGCAGTACTTC	CASSGGLYEQYF
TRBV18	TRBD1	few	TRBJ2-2	TGTGCCAGCTCACCAGGGACAGGGAGGTCAGCCGGGGAGCTGTTTTTT	CASSPGTGRSAGELFF
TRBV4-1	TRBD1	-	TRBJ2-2	TGCGCCAGCAGCCAAACCGGGACAGGGGTCCCCGGGGAGCTGTTTTTT	CASSQTGTGVPGELFF